The 5 T cell receptor beta chains below all came from one sample that was sequenced in a study of cytomegalovirus exposure and HLA in healthy donors. In the PCR, 60 Vbeta and 13 Jbeta primers were used. Using immunoSEQ multiplex PCR, the repertoire was profiled, and TCRdb retains in-frame clones only, with some absent. Of approximately 150,000 clones listed, about three quarters are singletons. Sequencing was performed on PBMCs. The receptors were sampled from a man aged 40-55 years in good health and CMV-seronegative.

This clone was observed a few times. The gene calls are TRBV19 and TRBJ2-3; a weak D match, TRBD1 (5 bases). CDR3 length: 14 residues. Trimming stripped 2 bases from V and 5 bases from J, with 11 bases between. The germline CDR1 and CDR2 sequences are LNHDA and SQIVND (reference sequence). The CDR3 DNA is TGTGCCAGTAGTATATTCAGGGCAGGAGATACGCAGTATTTT. This encodes CASSIFRAGDTQYF. Full variable domain (missing parts from reference TRBV19 and TRBJ2-3): DGGITQSPKYLFRKEGQNVTLSCEQNLNHDAMYWYRQDPGQGLRLIYYSQIVNDFQKGDIAEGYSVSREKKESFPLTVTSAQKNPTAFYLCASSIFRAGDTQYFGPGTRLTVL.

CDR3 loop: CASSREVGQGSGREYNEQFF. CDR3 bases: TGTGCCAGCAGTCGGGAGGTTGGGCAGGGTAGCGGGAGGGAATACAATGAGCAGTTCTTC. The V and J genes are TRBV27 and TRBJ2-1, with 11 bases that match TRBD2. The CDR3 has 20 residues. The germline CDR1 and CDR2 sequences are MNHEY and SMNVEV (reference sequence). Trimming took 5 bases from V and 4 from J; bases not matched to a gene: 19.

The J gene is TRBJ2-7, the V gene TRBV7-2; D gene unclear. V lost 0 bases, J lost 7 bases, and 4 bases lay in between. The V gene's germline CDR1 is SGHTA and CDR2 FQGNSA. CDR3 length equals 11 residues. The DNA for the CDR3 is TGTGCCAGCAGCTTAGCCCGTGAGCAGTACTTC. Protein product: CASSLAREQYF.

The chain recombines TRBV7-9 with TRBJ2-4; 14 nucleotides match TRBD2. The V segment lost 5 bases and the J segment 0 bases; nucleotides outside the gene matches: 9. Per germline, CDR1 SEHNR and CDR2 FQNEAQ (reference sequence). This CDR3 has 19 residues. CDR3 DNA: TGTGCCAGCAGCACCTCCGGGACTAGCGGGGGACTAGCCAAAAACATTCAGTACTTC. Translation gives CASSTSGTSGGLAKNIQYF.

V is TRBV10-1 and J is TRBJ2-2, with 10 bases that match TRBD1. V lost 6 bases and J lost 2; bases outside the gene matches: 3. The CDR3 sequence is 15 residues long. The V gene's germline CDR1 is WNHNN and CDR2 SYGVQD (reference sequence). The CDR3 protein is CASSRTGGNTGELFF. The CDR3, as DNA: TGCGCCAGCAGCCGGACAGGGGGTAACACCGGGGAGCTGTTTTTT.